This entry concerns a single T cell receptor beta chain. Source study methods: It was from reference gene primer amplification that nucleated cell counts were estimated. Data came from immunoSEQ multiplex PCR; TCRdb stores just in-frame clones and leaves some out. The DNA gave D and trimming, while V, J and clone size come from that table. The sample has over 100,000 clones, roughly 84% seen once. J gave up 7 bases and V 5 bases, and 12 bases lay outside the gene matches. This CDR3 comprises 15 residues. Germline V lookup: CDR1 MNHEY, CDR2 SVGAGI. These data belong to a study of blood T cell repertoires in COVID-19. At the level of the study: Researchers got acute and convalescent COVID-19 samples from the United States, Italy and Spain. From T cells, B-cell-depleted T cells, or PBMCs came the material, which was cDNA or gDNA.

This rearrangement joins TRBV6-5 to TRBJ1-2; TRBD1 agrees at 8 bases. The source material was peripheral blood. The origin of this receptor is a woman aged 50 to 65 with acute or convalescent COVID-19. The chain's CDR3 is CASSPRTGSSGGYTF. The CDR3 DNA reads TGTGCCAGCAGTCCCCGGACAGGGTCATCTGGTGGCTACACCTTC.